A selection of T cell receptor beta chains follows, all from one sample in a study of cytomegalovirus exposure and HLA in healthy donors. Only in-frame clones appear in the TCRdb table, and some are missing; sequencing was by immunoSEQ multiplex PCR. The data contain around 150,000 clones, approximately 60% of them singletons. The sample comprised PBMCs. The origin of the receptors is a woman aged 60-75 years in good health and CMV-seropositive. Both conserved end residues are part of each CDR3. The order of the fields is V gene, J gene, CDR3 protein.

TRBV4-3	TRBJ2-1	CASSQVRNEQFF
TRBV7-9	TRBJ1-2	CASSPTGGGGYTF
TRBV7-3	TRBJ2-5	CASSFLAGVGETQYF
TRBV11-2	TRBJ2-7	CASSPGTEYYEQYF
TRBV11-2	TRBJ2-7	CASSQGPSGAGPMSEQYF
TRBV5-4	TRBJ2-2	CASSRLGLAGNTGELFF
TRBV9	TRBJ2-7	CASSADPESRQQYF
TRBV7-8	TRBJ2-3	CASSPGGSGRAADTQYF
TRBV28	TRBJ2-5	CASSFTIGAETQYF
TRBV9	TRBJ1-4	CASSVAGSNEKLFF
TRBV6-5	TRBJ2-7	CASRRTRRDYEQYF
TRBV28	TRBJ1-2	CASSLVDRTYGYTF
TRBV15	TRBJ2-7	CATRPQGAYEQYF
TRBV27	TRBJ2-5	CASSPNGLAGGLGETQYF
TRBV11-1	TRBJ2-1	CASSLTGTSGMNEQFF
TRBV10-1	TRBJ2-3	CASSLTPSSTDTQYF
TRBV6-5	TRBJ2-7	CASKAGQVFSYEQYF
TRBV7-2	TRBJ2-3	CASSDPGKDTQYF
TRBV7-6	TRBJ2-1	CASSLLVGLGTTVYNEQFF
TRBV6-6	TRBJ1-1	CASSPQGNTEAFF
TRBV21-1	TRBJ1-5	CASSKNLGGYANQPQHF
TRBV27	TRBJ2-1	CASSFTSGSFLGNEQFF
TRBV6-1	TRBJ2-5	CASSGGSSGKQETQYF
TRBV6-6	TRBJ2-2	CASRQALGEGTGELFF
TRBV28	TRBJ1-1	CASSVPGQGEAFF
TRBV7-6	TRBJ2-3	CASSRKRLAGVSPFITDTQYF
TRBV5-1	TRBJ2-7	CASSEGTSGISYEQYF
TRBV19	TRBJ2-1	CASSGGTSGSYNEQFF
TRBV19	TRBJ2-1	CASTAGTSAIGEQFF
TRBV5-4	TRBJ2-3	CASSLGLVSTDTQYF
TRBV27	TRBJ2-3	CASSSTPGFITDTQYF
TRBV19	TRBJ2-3	CASSIDPPTSGRAPDTQYF
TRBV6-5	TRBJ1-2	CASSYSGQGNYGYTF
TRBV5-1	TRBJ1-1	CASSFWGRGTEAFF
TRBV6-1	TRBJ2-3	CASRLTGGTDTQYF
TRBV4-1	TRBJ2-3	CASSRDSGRSTDTQYF
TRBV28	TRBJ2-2	CATPSGDREGRGPTGELFF
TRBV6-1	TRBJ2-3	CASSQDRAQDTQYF
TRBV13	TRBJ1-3	CASSWTVSNTIYF
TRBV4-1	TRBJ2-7	CASSQDSHRYEQYF
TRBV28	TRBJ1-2	CASSPSNYGYTF
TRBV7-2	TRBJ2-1	CASRQTRTREDEQFF
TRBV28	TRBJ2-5	CASSFSGKETQYF
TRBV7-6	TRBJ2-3	CASSSTGSRTDTQYF
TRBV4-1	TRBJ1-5	CASSQGQDYQPQHF
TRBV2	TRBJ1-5	CASGRVNQPQHF
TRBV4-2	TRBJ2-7	CASSLPGGGAYEQYF
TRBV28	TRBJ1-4	CASKDRGGREKLFF
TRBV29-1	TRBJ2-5	CSVHGRRGDQETQYF
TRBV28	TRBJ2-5	CASRLAGRETQYF
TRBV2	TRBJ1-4	CAAKGRTGPNEKLFF
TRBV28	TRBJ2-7	CASSLGSGGLEEQYF
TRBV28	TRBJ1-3	CASSFPQGPSGNTIYF
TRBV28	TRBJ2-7	CASTDPQGAGTYYEQYF
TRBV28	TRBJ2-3	CASTSGSGRGDTQYF
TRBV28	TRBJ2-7	CASTPIGTLVSYEQYF